A selection of T cell receptor beta chains follows, all from one sample in a study of neurological immune-mediated disorders. MiXCR, applied by TCRdb to the 5' RACE reads, yields one record per CDR3 protein. The sample records tens of thousands of distinct CDR3 sequences, roughly 3.3% being singletons. Input material: PBMCs. The receptors shown here come from a woman aged 45-59 years with multiple sclerosis. CDR3s include the opening cysteine and the closing phenylalanine or tryptophan. The D gene is left open where the match is weak. Expanded clones get a size class; other rows say once, few or many, or leave the size out.

abundance | j_gene | v_gene | d_gene | CDR3nt | CDR3aa
many | TRBJ1-1 | TRBV7-9 | NA | TGTGCCAGCAGCCAAATGGACACTGAAGCTTTCTTT | CASSQMDTEAFF
few | TRBJ1-1 | TRBV10-3 | NA | TGTGCCATCAGTGGATCGAAGGGGAACACTGAAGCTTTCTTT | CAISGSKGNTEAFF
many | TRBJ1-2 | TRBV7-2 | NA | TGTGCCAGCAGCCTACTTTCGGGGGCGCGGGGCTACACCTTC | CASSLLSGARGYTF
many | TRBJ1-2 | TRBV7-2 | NA | TGTGCCAGCAGCTTAGGGAGGGGCGTGCGGTATGGCTACACCTTC | CASSLGRGVRYGYTF
many | TRBJ2-3 | TRBV18 | NA | TGTGCCAGCTTCAAACCTGGCAGGAAGGCGCAGTATTTT | CASFKPGRKAQYF
many | TRBJ2-7 | TRBV9 | TRBD2 | TGTGCCAGCAGCGTAGTCGGGGGGTCCTACGAGCAGTACTTC | CASSVVGGSYEQYF
many | TRBJ2-2 | TRBV5-1 | NA | TGCGCCAGCAGTGTGCGGAGGGACACCGGGGAGCTGTTTTTT | CASSVRRDTGELFF
many | TRBJ1-5 | TRBV5-6 | NA | TGTGCCAGCAGCTTGGGGGCGTATCAGCCCCAGCATTTT | CASSLGAYQPQHF
many | TRBJ2-7 | TRBV2 | TRBD2 | TGTGCCAGCAAGCGGGGCGACCTTCCCCTCGAGCAGTACTTC | CASKRGDLPLEQYF
many | TRBJ2-7 | TRBV15 | NA | TGTGCCACCAGCAGAGTAGGGGTTGGCTACGAGCAGTACTTC | CATSRVGVGYEQYF
many | TRBJ2-7 | TRBV6-5 | NA | TGTGCCAGCAGTTACTCGGGGGGACAGTACTTC | CASSYSGGQYF
many | TRBJ2-1 | TRBV9 | TRBD1 | TGTGCCAGCAGCCCTAGGGGGGACAGGGTTGTGAATGAGCAGTTCTTC | CASSPRGDRVVNEQFF
few | TRBJ2-5 | TRBV5-1 | TRBD1 | TGCGCCAGCAGCTTCGACAGGGTAGGAGAGACCCAGTACTTC | CASSFDRVGETQYF
many | TRBJ2-1 | TRBV7-2 | NA | TGTGCCAGCACCTCTGGCGGGGGCCCCTACAATGAGCAGTTCTTC | CASTSGGGPYNEQFF
NA | TRBJ2-7 | TRBV28 | NA | TGTGCCAGCAGTTTTTCTTCTGCTTACGAGCAGTACTTC | CASSFSSAYEQYF
many | TRBJ1-1 | TRBV5-1 | TRBD1 | TGCGCCAGCAGCTTGAATTCTGCGGGACAGGGCACTGAAGCTTTCTTT | CASSLNSAGQGTEAFF
many | TRBJ2-7 | TRBV21-1 | NA | TGTGCCAGCAGCAAATCTTTCGACGGGAGCGAGCAGTACTTC | CASSKSFDGSEQYF
many | TRBJ2-1 | TRBV20-1 | TRBD1 | TGCAGTGCTCAAGACAGGGACCTCTCCTACAATGAGCAGTTCTTC | CSAQDRDLSYNEQFF
many | TRBJ2-1 | TRBV7-2 | TRBD2 | TGTGCCAGCAGCCGCGTGATAGCGGGGAATTTAGAGCAGTTCTTC | CASSRVIAGNLEQFF
many | TRBJ1-4 | TRBV5-1 | NA | TGCGCCAGCAGCGTGGACAGAGATAATGAAAAACTGTTTTTT | CASSVDRDNEKLFF
many | TRBJ1-5 | TRBV20-1 | NA | TGCAGTGCTCAAGGGGCAGGACAAAATCAGCCCCAGCATTTT | CSAQGAGQNQPQHF
many | TRBJ1-6 | TRBV5-1 | NA | TGCGCCAGCAGCTTGGACGGGGGAGTTAAAAATTCACCCCTCCACTTT | CASSLDGGVKNSPLHF
many | TRBJ2-1 | TRBV27 | TRBD2 | TGTGCCAGCAGTTCAAATCGAATACTAGCGGGGGAAGTCAATGAGCAGTTCTTC | CASSSNRILAGEVNEQFF
many | TRBJ2-7 | TRBV4-1 | TRBD1 | TGCGCCAGCAGCCAAGTACGAGACAGGGGGCGATCCTACGAGCAGTACTTC | CASSQVRDRGRSYEQYF
many | TRBJ2-3 | TRBV19 | NA | TGTGCCAGTAGTACCCGAGGCGGGGCAGATACGCAGTATTTT | CASSTRGGADTQYF
many | TRBJ2-5 | TRBV7-9 | NA | TGTGCCAGCAGCGAACCAGGAGGGGAGACCCAGTACTTC | CASSEPGGETQYF
many | TRBJ1-2 | TRBV29-1 | NA | TGCAGCGTTGGACCGCGGGATGGCTACACCTTC | CSVGPRDGYTF
many | TRBJ2-3 | TRBV4-1 | NA | TGCGCCAGCAGCCAAGAGAACAATAGGGGGGGCGTCCCAGATACGCAGTATTTT | CASSQENNRGGVPDTQYF
many | TRBJ2-5 | TRBV7-2 | NA | TGTGCCAGCAGCCGAGATCGACTAGCCCAGTACTTC | CASSRDRLAQYF
many | TRBJ2-1 | TRBV7-8 | TRBD1 | TGTGCCAGCAGCTTTCCGGAAGGGGGACAGGGGGACAATGAGCAGTTCTTC | CASSFPEGGQGDNEQFF
many | TRBJ2-1 | TRBV4-1 | NA | TGCGCCAGCAGCCAAGGTGAATGGCACTCACCCGGCAATGAGCAGTTCTTC | CASSQGEWHSPGNEQFF
many | TRBJ2-1 | TRBV12-3/TRBV12-4 | TRBD2 | TGTGCCAGCAGTTTAGTAACGGGGGGGCCGCCCGCCATCTACAATGAGCAGTTCTTC | CASSLVTGGPPAIYNEQFF
many | TRBJ2-2 | TRBV5-1 | NA | TGCGCCAGCAGCTTGCCTGGGGGCACCGGGGAGCTGTTTTTT | CASSLPGGTGELFF
many | TRBJ1-1 | TRBV9 | NA | TGTGCCAGCAGCGTAGTCCCTCCTATACACAGGCCCGTTGAGGCTTTCTTT | CASSVVPPIHRPVEAFF
many | TRBJ1-4 | TRBV5-1 | NA | TGCGCCAGCAGCTCGTCCGAGGGCCGAAAACTGTTTTTT | CASSSSEGRKLFF
many | TRBJ2-5 | TRBV5-1 | NA | TGCGCCAGCAGCCAAAATCAGGGGACCCAAGAGACCCAGTACTTC | CASSQNQGTQETQYF
many | TRBJ2-2 | TRBV7-2 | TRBD2 | TGTGCCAGCAGGGACGGACTAGCGGGCGGGAGTAGCGGGGAGCTGTTTTTT | CASRDGLAGGSSGELFF
many | TRBJ2-7 | TRBV5-1 | TRBD1 | TGCGCCAGCAGTCGAGAGCCGACAGGGGGCGGCTACGAGCAGTACTTC | CASSREPTGGGYEQYF
many | TRBJ1-5 | TRBV5-5 | NA | TGTGCCAGTCGGAGGGGGAGCGGGGATAGCAATCAGCCCCAGCATTTT | CASRRGSGDSNQPQHF
NA | TRBJ2-7 | TRBV19 | TRBD1 | TGTGCCAGTAGTTGGAAGGACAGGGGGGACTACGAGCAGTACTTC | CASSWKDRGDYEQYF
few | TRBJ1-1 | TRBV5-5 | NA | TGTGCCAGCAGCATGGACAGTTGGGTTCGAGCTTTCTTT | CASSMDSWVRAFF
many | TRBJ2-2 | TRBV12-3/TRBV12-4 | NA | TGTGCCAGCAGAGAAGGGGGTAGTACGAACACCGGGGAGCTGTTTTTT | CASREGGSTNTGELFF
many | TRBJ2-3 | TRBV7-2 | NA | TGTGCCAGCAGCTCCTCCCCCGGTGTTACGCAGTATTTT | CASSSSPGVTQYF
many | TRBJ2-5 | TRBV5-1 | TRBD2 | TGCGCCAGCAGCGCGGGACTAGCGGTTGGGGAGACCCAGTACTTC | CASSAGLAVGETQYF
many | TRBJ2-7 | TRBV5-5 | NA | TGTGCCAGCAGCTTGACAGCCCTCGGCGAGCAGTACTTC | CASSLTALGEQYF
many | TRBJ2-2 | TRBV29-1 | TRBD1 | TGCAGCGCGGGACAGGGGGCGACCGGGGAGCTGTTTTTT | CSAGQGATGELFF
many | TRBJ2-5 | TRBV7-2 | NA | TGTGCCAGCAGCCTAGAGCCCGGGCCCAGCGCCCAGTACTTC | CASSLEPGPSAQYF
few | TRBJ2-2 | TRBV7-3 | TRBD1 | TGTGCCAGCAGCACCCGGACAGGAGAGAACACCGGGGAGCTGTTTTTT | CASSTRTGENTGELFF
many | TRBJ2-1 | TRBV20-1 | TRBD2 | TGCAGTGCTAGAGCACTAGCGGGGGGGTACAATGAGCAGTTCTTC | CSARALAGGYNEQFF
many | TRBJ2-3 | TRBV20-1 | NA | TGCAGTGCTAGAGATATGAGGTTAGCAGATACGCAGTATTTT | CSARDMRLADTQYF
many | TRBJ2-3 | TRBV5-1 | NA | TGCGCCAGCAGCTCCCATGGGGGCGGAACAGATACGCAGTATTTT | CASSSHGGGTDTQYF
many | TRBJ2-1 | TRBV28 | NA | TGTGCCAGCAGTTCTATCGGGAATAAGGCCTTCTTC | CASSSIGNKAFF
many | TRBJ1-1 | TRBV10-3 | NA | TGTGCCATCAGTGAGGGGGGGGCCCAAGGCGACACTGAAGCTTTCTTT | CAISEGGAQGDTEAFF
many | TRBJ2-5 | TRBV9 | TRBD2 | TGTGCCAGCAGCGTAGCTAGCGGGGAGACCCAGTACTTC | CASSVASGETQYF
many | TRBJ2-5 | TRBV24-1 | NA | TGTGCCACCAGTGATCCCGGGCAAGAGACCCAGTACTTC | CATSDPGQETQYF
few | TRBJ2-5 | TRBV5-5 | NA | TGTGCCAGCAGCTTGGCTTCTTCCCCCCTCCTGGAGACCCAGTACTTC | CASSLASSPLLETQYF
many | TRBJ1-2 | TRBV5-1 | NA | TGCGCCAGCAGCTTGGAGAACGGGCACTATGGCTACACCTTC | CASSLENGHYGYTF